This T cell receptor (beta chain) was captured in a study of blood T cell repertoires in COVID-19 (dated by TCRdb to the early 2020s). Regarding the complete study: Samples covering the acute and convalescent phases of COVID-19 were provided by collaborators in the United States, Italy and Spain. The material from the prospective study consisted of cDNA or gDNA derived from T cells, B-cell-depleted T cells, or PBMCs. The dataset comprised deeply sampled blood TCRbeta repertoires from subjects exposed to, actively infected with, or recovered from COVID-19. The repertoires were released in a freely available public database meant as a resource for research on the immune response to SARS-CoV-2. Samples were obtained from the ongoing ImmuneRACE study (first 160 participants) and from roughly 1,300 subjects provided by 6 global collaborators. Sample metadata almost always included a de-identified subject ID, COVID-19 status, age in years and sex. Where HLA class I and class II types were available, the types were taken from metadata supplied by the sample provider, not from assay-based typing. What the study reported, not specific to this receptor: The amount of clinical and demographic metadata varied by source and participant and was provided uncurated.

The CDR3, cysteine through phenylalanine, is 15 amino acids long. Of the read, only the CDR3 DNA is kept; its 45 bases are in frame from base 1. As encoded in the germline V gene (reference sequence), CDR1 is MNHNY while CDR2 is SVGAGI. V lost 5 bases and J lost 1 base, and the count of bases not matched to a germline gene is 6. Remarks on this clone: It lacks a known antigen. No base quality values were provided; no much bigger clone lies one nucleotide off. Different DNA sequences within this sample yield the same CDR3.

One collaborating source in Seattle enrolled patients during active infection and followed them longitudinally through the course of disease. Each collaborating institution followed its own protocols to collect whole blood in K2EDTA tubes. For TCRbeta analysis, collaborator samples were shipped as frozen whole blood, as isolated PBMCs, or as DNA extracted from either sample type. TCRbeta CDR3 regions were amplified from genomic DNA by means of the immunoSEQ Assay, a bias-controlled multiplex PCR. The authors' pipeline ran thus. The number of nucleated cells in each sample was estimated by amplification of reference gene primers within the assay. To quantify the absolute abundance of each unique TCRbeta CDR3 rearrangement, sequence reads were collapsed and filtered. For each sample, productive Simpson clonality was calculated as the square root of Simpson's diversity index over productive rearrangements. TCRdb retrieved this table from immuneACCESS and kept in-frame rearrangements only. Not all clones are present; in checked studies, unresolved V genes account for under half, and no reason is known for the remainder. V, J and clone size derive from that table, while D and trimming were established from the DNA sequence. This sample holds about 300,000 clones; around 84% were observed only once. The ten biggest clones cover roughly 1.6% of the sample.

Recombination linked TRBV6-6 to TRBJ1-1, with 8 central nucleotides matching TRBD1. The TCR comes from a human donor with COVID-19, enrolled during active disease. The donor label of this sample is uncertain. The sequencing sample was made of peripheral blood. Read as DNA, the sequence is TGTGCCAGCAGTCATCGACAGGGGCGGAACACTGAAGCTTTCTTT. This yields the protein CASSHRQGRNTEAFF.